This entry lists 3 T cell receptor beta chains sequenced from one sample in a study of cytomegalovirus exposure and HLA in healthy donors. The PCR made use of 60 Vbeta and 13 Jbeta primers. The protocol was immunoSEQ multiplex PCR, while the TCRdb copy is restricted to in-frame clones and leaves out a portion. The table lists 150,000 to 200,000 clones, around four fifths of them singletons. The sample consisted of PBMCs. All receptors derive from a man aged 40-49 years in good health and CMV-seropositive.

V and J are TRBV6-4 and TRBJ2-1; 9 bases map to TRBD1. V shed 4 bases, J shed 8 bases, and the junction held 3 bases outside the gene matches. The CDR3 loop spans 13 amino acids. The V gene's germline CDR1 is MRHNA and CDR2 SNTAGT. This CDR3 is CASSADRGYEQFF. The CDR3 DNA is TGTGCCAGCAGTGCGGACAGGGGATATGAGCAGTTCTTC.

V usage is TRBV4-3 and J usage is TRBJ2-5; D is unclear. Trimming took off 1 base at V and 5 bases at J, with 11 bases between the two ends. The CDR3 is made up of 14 amino acids. Germline CDR1 and CDR2: LGHNA and YSLEER. CDR3: CASSQVVNRETQYF. The CDR3 DNA sequence: TGCGCCAGCAGCCAAGTAGTTAATCGGGAGACCCAGTACTTC.

This clone occurred once. The chain uses TRBV6-1 and TRBJ1-2, with D perhaps matching TRBD1 (6 bases). V was cut by 5 bases and J by 3 bases, with 10 bases left in between. The CDR3 sequence is 13 residues long. CDR1 MNHNS and CDR2 SASEGT come from the germline V gene. DNA of the CDR3: TGTGCCAGCAGTCGCAGGGGCGACTATGGCTACACCTTC. Translating it yields CASSRRGDYGYTF.